The 10 T cell receptor beta chains in this list originate from one sample, sequenced in a study of type 1 and type 2 diabetes patients. The PCR template was genomic DNA. Multiplex PCR with 30 forward and 13 reverse primers amplified the TCR beta CDR3. Via MiXCR, TCRdb re-called the multiplex PCR reads, giving one row per CDR3 protein. Altogether fewer than 300,000 distinct CDR3 sequences are present, 47% being singletons, with the ten largest covering roughly an eighth. Sequencing was carried out using peripheral blood mononuclear cells (PBMCs). These receptors originate from a man aged 18-30 years with type 2 diabetes.

The V gene is TRBV20-1, the J gene TRBJ1-4; 7 bases are a match to TRBD1. The germline CDR1 and CDR2 sequences are DFQATT and SNEGSKA (reference sequence). The CDR3 length is 16 residues. After removal of 3 bases from V and 5 bases from J, the junction contained 12 bases not matched to a gene. CDR3 amino acids: CSARGPQGGINEKLFF. CDR3 in DNA: TGCAGTGCTAGGGGGCCCCAGGGGGGGATAAATGAAAAACTGTTTTTT.

V gene TRBV24-1 combines with J gene TRBJ2-5, with D perhaps TRBD1 (6 bases). The CDR3 is 15 residues long. Trimming pared 0 bases from V and 3 bases from J, leaving 10 bases between. Germline V gene lookup returns CDR1 KGHDR and CDR2 SFDVKD. The CDR3 protein is CATSDLRQAEETQYF. For the CDR3, the DNA is TGTGCCACCAGTGATTTGCGACAGGCAGAAGAGACCCAGTACTTC.

This clonotype appeared a few times. This chain uses TRBV7-6 with TRBJ2-1; the D is unclear. Germline V lookup: CDR1 SGHVS, CDR2 FNYEAQ. V lost 5 bases, J lost 6 bases, and 20 bases lay in between. The CDR3 has 16 amino acids. The CDR3 bases are TGTGCCAGCAGCCCCTTATACCGAACGAGTATCAATGAGCAGTTCTTC. Its translation: CASSPLYRTSINEQFF.

The table lists this clonotype with a few counts. J is TRBJ2-6 and V is TRBV19, with a possible D match to TRBD1 (6 bases). Trimming removed 4 bases from V and 0 bases from J, with 16 bases in between. Germline assignment: CDR1 LNHDA and CDR2 SQIVND (reference sequence). CDR3 size: 18 residues. The CDR3 is CASSTLQGWGSGANVLTF. The CDR3 region has the DNA TGTGCCAGTAGTACCTTACAGGGTTGGGGCTCTGGGGCCAACGTCCTGACTTTC.

V is TRBV7-6 and J is TRBJ2-1; 11 positions agree with TRBD2. This CDR3 comprises 17 residues. From germline, CDR1 is SGHVS and CDR2 FNYEAQ. J was trimmed by 0 bases and V by 5 bases; bases with no gene match: 6. CDR3: CASSDSSGGSSYNEQFF. For the CDR3, the DNA is TGTGCCAGCAGCGATTCTAGCGGGGGGAGCTCCTACAATGAGCAGTTCTTC. Drawing the rest from reference TRBV7-6 and TRBJ2-1, the complete variable domain is GAGVSQSPRYKVTKRGQDVALRCDPISGHVSLYWYRQALGQGPEFLTYFNYEAQQDKSGLPNDRFSAERPEGSISTLTIQRTEQRDSAMYRCASSDSSGGSSYNEQFFGPGTRLTVL.

The sample holds a few counts of this clonotype. The chain couples TRBV20-1 to TRBJ1-6, with unresolved D. The length of the CDR3 is 15 residues. V lost 4 bases and J 0 bases, leaving 10 bases between the germline ends. CDR1 DFQATT and CDR2 SNEGSKA come from the germline V gene (reference sequence). CDR3 amino acids: CSAIQLSSYNSPLHF. The CDR3 coding sequence is TGCAGTGCTATCCAGTTAAGCTCCTATAATTCACCCCTCCACTTT.

The V gene is TRBV27, the J gene TRBJ2-5; 9 bases are a match to TRBD1. There are 15 residues in the CDR3. In germline, CDR1 is MNHEY, CDR2 SMNVEV (reference sequence). The junction had 4 bases not matched to a gene; V was cut back by 2 bases and J by 3 bases. CDR3 in amino acids: CASSLLGTGKETQYF. In DNA, the CDR3 is TGTGCCAGCAGTTTACTCGGGACAGGGAAAGAGACCCAGTACTTC.

This chain uses TRBV6-1 with TRBJ2-7, with no clear D. CDR3 length: 15 residues. V shed 8 bases and J shed 0 bases, with 17 bases lying between them. Looked up from germline, CDR1 is MNHNS and CDR2 is SASEGT. The CDR3 DNA reads as TGTGCCAGCGACCAGTTCTCTTCAAGCTCCTACGAGCAGTACTTC. Translated, it gives CASDQFSSSSYEQYF.

This chain links TRBV20-1 with TRBJ2-7; D unresolved. The CDR3 totals 13 residues. Per germline, CDR1 DFQATT and CDR2 SNEGSKA (reference sequence). The ends were cut back, 3 bases at V and 6 bases at J, with 15 bases in the middle. The CDR3 reads CSASDLVDSEQYF. In DNA form, the CDR3 reads TGCAGTGCTAGTGACTTAGTAGATAGCGAGCAGTACTTC.

The CDR3 is CASSLGLSSSYNEQFF. CDR3 in DNA: TGTGCCAGCAGCTTAGGGTTGTCCAGCTCCTACAATGAGCAGTTCTTC. V is TRBV7-2 and J is TRBJ2-1; D ambiguous. The germline V and J ends were trimmed by 1 base and 0 bases, with 10 bases remaining between them. CDR1 SGHTA and CDR2 FQGNSA come from the germline V gene. CDR3 length equals 16 residues. The full variable domain, rest sourced from reference TRBV7-2 and TRBJ2-1, is GAGVSQSPSNKVTEKGKDVELRCDPISGHTALYWYRQSLGQGLEFLIYFQGNSAPDKSGLPSDRFSAERTGGSVSTLTIQRTQQEDSAVYLCASSLGLSSSYNEQFFGPGTRLTVL.